The 9 T cell receptor beta chains below were found in one sample sequenced in a study of PD-L1 blockade in urothelial cancer. Sequencing was performed with immunoSEQ multiplex PCR; in TCRdb, only in-frame clones are kept and a portion is missing. The profile shows 45,000 to 60,000 clones, roughly 84% of them singletons. The specimen was PBMCs, collected around atezolizumab (anti-PD-L1) treatment. The receptor set was obtained from a man between 35 and 55 years old with urothelial cancer.

This clone rates as medium-sized. CDR3 sequence reads: CAWSAETGPNQPQHF. As DNA, the CDR3 is TGTGCCTGGAGTGCGGAGACAGGTCCAAATCAGCCCCAGCATTTT. The V and J genes are TRBV30 and TRBJ1-5, with D possibly matching TRBD1 (6 bases). The V and J ends lost 1 base and 4 bases respectively, with 14 bases between them. Germline values: CDR1 GTSNPN, CDR2 SVGIG (reference sequence). This CDR3 has 15 residues. Combining the CDR3 with reference TRBV30 and TRBJ1-5 gives the whole variable domain SQTIHQWPATLVQPVGSPLSLECTVEGTSNPNLYWYRQAAGRGLQLLFYSVGIGQISSEVPQNLSASRPQDRQFILSSKKLLLSDSGFYLCAWSAETGPNQPQHFGDGTRLSIL.

The V and J genes are TRBV6-7 and TRBJ2-1; D possibly corresponds to TRBD2 (6 bases). TRBV6-7 is treated as an ORF (open reading frame) with a function not yet certain. V gave up 8 bases and J gave up 10 bases, with 24 bases separating them. CDR3 length: 15 residues. The CDR3 region has the DNA TGTGCCAGCTCCCTCCCCACGGGGGTAGCAGGCGAGCAGTTCTTC. Its protein product is CASSLPTGVAGEQFF.

This chain joins TRBV28 and TRBJ2-1, with TRBD2 identical over 7 bases. CDR1 and CDR2 (germline): MDHEN, SYDVKM. The CDR3 has 15 residues. The ends lost 4 bases at V and 5 bases at J; junction bases unmatched: 8. The CDR3 here is CASSSPGRADNEQFF. Here the CDR3 DNA reads TGTGCCAGCAGTTCTCCGGGGAGGGCAGACAATGAGCAGTTCTTC.

This chain connects TRBV25-1 to TRBJ2-3; 8 bases line up with TRBD1. This CDR3 is built from 15 residues. The germline gives CDR1 MGHDK, CDR2 SYGVNS. The V segment lost 6 bases and the J segment 5 bases; nucleotides outside the gene matches: 10. This CDR3 is CASRQGGLFGDTQYF. CDR3 sequence (DNA): TGTGCCAGCAGACAGGGGGGCCTTTTCGGAGATACGCAGTATTTT. Together with reference TRBV25-1 and TRBJ2-3, the CDR3 gives the full variable domain: EADIYQTPRYLVIGTGKKITLECSQTMGHDKMYWYQQDPGMELHLIHYSYGVNSTEKGDLSSESTVSRIRTEHFPLTLESARPSHTSQYLCASRQGGLFGDTQYFGPGTRLTVL.

The chain couples TRBV11-1 to TRBJ2-1; weak D call: TRBD2 (6 bases). Germline CDR1 and CDR2: SGHAT and FQDESV (reference sequence). V lost 3 bases and J lost 4, with 13 bases in between. The length of the CDR3 is 15 residues. CDR3 region: CASSFRLAEYNEQFF. The DNA of the CDR3 is TGTGCCAGCAGCTTCCGATTAGCGGAGTACAATGAGCAGTTCTTC.

This chain connects TRBV28 to TRBJ2-7, with 9 nucleotides matching TRBD2. This CDR3 region has 14 residues. Germline loops: CDR1 MDHEN, CDR2 SYDVKM. V lost 5 bases and J lost 3; bases outside the gene matches: 5. The CDR3 bases are TGTGCCAGCAGTGGGGGACTAGCCATCTACGAGCAGTACTTC. Its protein product is CASSGGLAIYEQYF.

This chain connects TRBV29-1 to TRBJ1-2, with D unclear. The V gene's germline CDR1 is SQVTM and CDR2 ANQGSEA. The V end was cut by 2 bases, the J end by 4 bases, with 20 bases between. The CDR3 loop spans 16 amino acids. CDR3 bases: TGCAGCGTTGAATTTTTGTCGCGGCGAGGCGGCTATGGCTACACCTTC. Protein: CSVEFLSRRGGYGYTF. Full variable domain (rest looked up from reference TRBV29-1 and TRBJ1-2): SAVISQKPSRDICQRGTSLTIQCQVDSQVTMMFWYRQQPGQSLTLIATANQGSEATYESGFVIDKFPISRPNLTFSTLTVSNMSPEDSSIYLCSVEFLSRRGGYGYTFGSGTRLTVV.

The rearrangement uses TRBV9 and TRBJ1-2, with a tentative D call TRBD1 (5 bases). Trimming left V 4 bases short and J 3 bases short, with 13 bases between. From germline, CDR1 is SGDLS and CDR2 YYNGEE. CDR3 length equals 14 residues. The CDR3 nucleotides are TGTGCCAGCAGCCCAACGGGGGTCCACTATGGCTACACCTTC. Protein product: CASSPTGVHYGYTF.

The J gene is TRBJ2-5, the V gene TRBV7-8; 14 nucleotides align to TRBD2. CDR3 length: 14 amino acids. The V gene end was trimmed by 8 bases and the J gene end by 4 bases; junction bases not matched to a gene: 3. Germline CDR1 reads SGHVS; CDR2 reads FQNEAQ. CDR3 loop: CASGTSGRGETQYF. CDR3 nucleotide sequence: TGTGCCAGCGGGACTAGCGGGAGAGGAGAGACCCAGTACTTC.